This entry lists 29 T cell receptor beta chains sequenced from one sample in a study of PD-1 blockade in classical Hodgkin lymphoma. Clones were sequenced by immunoSEQ multiplex PCR, and TCRdb holds only the in-frame ones, with some missing. The sample holds 20,000 to 30,000 clones, about 86% seen once. Every patient was affected by relapse after autologous stem cell transplantation, while exposure to brentuximab vedotin was not uniform. Here the sequenced sample was peripheral blood mononuclear cells (PBMCs), taken before the second cycle of nivolumab. These receptor sequences come from a human donor with classical Hodgkin lymphoma.

The chain recombines TRBV2 with TRBJ2-5; 9 nucleotides agree with TRBD1. Per the germline V gene, CDR1 is SNHLY and CDR2 is FYNNEI. The V segment lost 6 bases and the J segment 3 bases; nucleotides outside the gene matches: 5. The CDR3 sequence is 14 residues long. CDR3 sequence (DNA): TGTGCCAGCAGCGGACAGGGGCTCGAAGAGACCCAGTACTTC. Protein sequence: CASSGQGLEETQYF. Variable domain in full (rest from reference TRBV2 and TRBJ2-5): EPEVTQTPSHQVTQMGQEVILRCVPISNHLYFYWYRQILGQKVEFLVSFYNNEISEKSEIFDDQFSVERPDGSNFTLKIRSTKLEDSAMYFCASSGQGLEETQYFGPGTRLLVL.

The J gene is TRBJ1-2, the V gene TRBV9; D is perhaps TRBD1 (5 bases). V lost 3 bases to trimming and J lost 4 bases, with 7 bases between them. This CDR3 is 12 amino acids long. Germline V lookup: CDR1 SGDLS, CDR2 YYNGEE. The CDR3 sequence: CASSAGAYGYTF. Written as DNA, the CDR3 is TGTGCCAGCAGCGCTGGGGCCTATGGCTACACCTTC.

J is TRBJ2-3 and V is TRBV28; D ambiguous. The CDR3 extends over 17 amino acids. Germline CDR1 MDHEN, CDR2 SYDVKM. The V and J ends lost 2 bases and 1 base respectively, with 16 bases between them. CDR3 sequence: CASSLEFVGLRTDTQYF. The CDR3 DNA follows: TGTGCCAGCAGTTTAGAATTCGTGGGCCTCCGCACAGATACGCAGTATTTT.

The CDR3 DNA follows: TGTGCCAGCAGCCAAGATCTTCTCGGGGAGCTGTTTTTT. Amino acid sequence: CASSQDLLGELFF. The gene calls are TRBV14 and TRBJ2-2, with D unclear. This CDR3 has 13 amino acids. Per the germline V gene, CDR1 is SGHDN and CDR2 is FVKESK. With 0 bases removed from V and 7 bases from J, the gap between germline ends came to 6 bases.

The rearrangement joins TRBV4-2 to TRBJ2-2; TRBD2 agrees at 14 bases. Germline V gives CDR1 LGHNA, CDR2 YNFKEQ. V trimming: 5 bases; J trimming: 6 bases; junction bases outside the gene matches: 8. The CDR3 loop spans 17 amino acids. The DNA of the CDR3 is TGTGCCAGCAGCTCCCGACTAGCGGGGGGGCTCCCCGGGGAGCTGTTTTTT. Translated: CASSSRLAGGLPGELFF.

The chain couples TRBV5-1 to TRBJ2-2; no clear D. CDR3 length equals 13 residues. The germline V gene has CDR1 SGHRS and CDR2 YFSETQ. Trimming pared 4 bases from V and 5 bases from J, leaving 9 bases between. CDR3: CASSLRITGELFF. In DNA form, the CDR3 reads TGCGCCAGCAGCCTACGCATAACCGGGGAGCTGTTTTTT.

This clone was counted a few times. The V and J genes are TRBV19 and TRBJ1-1; 7 bases are shared with TRBD1. V dropped 5 bases and J dropped 7; count of bases not matched to a gene: 10. The CDR3 spans 14 residues. Germline V lookup: CDR1 LNHDA, CDR2 SQIVND (reference sequence). The CDR3 here is CASSWGRGQVEAFF. CDR3 nucleotide sequence: TGTGCCAGTAGTTGGGGTCGAGGACAGGTTGAAGCTTTCTTT.

The chain recombines TRBV11-2 with TRBJ1-4; D unresolved. Germline assignment: CDR1 SGHAT and CDR2 FQNNGV. The CDR3 is 15 amino acids. Trimming shortened V by 1 base and J by 4 bases, and 10 bases separated the two germline ends. CDR3 sequence reads: CASSLVPGLNEKLFF. CDR3 DNA: TGTGCCAGCAGCTTAGTCCCCGGCCTTAATGAAAAACTGTTTTTT.

The genes are TRBV5-1 and TRBJ2-5; 8 bases align to TRBD2. After removal of 4 bases from V and 1 base from J, the junction contained 9 bases not matched to a gene. The CDR3 loop spans 16 amino acids. Germline V gene data show CDR1 as SGHRS and CDR2 as YFSETQ. CDR3 sequence: CASSQSRTSSQETQYF. CDR3 nucleotide sequence: TGCGCCAGCAGCCAATCCCGGACTAGCTCCCAAGAGACCCAGTACTTC.

The chain recombines TRBV6-5 with TRBJ1-6, with TRBD1 identical over 8 bases. The V segment lost 4 bases and the J segment 8 bases; nucleotides outside the gene matches: 4. CDR1 and CDR2 from the germline V gene are MNHEY and SVGAGI. The CDR3 is 14 residues long. In nucleotides, the CDR3 is TGTGCCAGCAGTTGGACAGGGATTGATTCACCCCTCCACTTT. The encoded protein is CASSWTGIDSPLHF.

The chain carries TRBV27 and TRBJ1-1; D call uncertain. Germline V CDR1 and CDR2: MNHEY, SMNVEV (reference sequence). V lost 6 bases, J lost 2 bases, and 19 bases lay in between. This CDR3 region has 16 residues. The CDR3 coding sequence is TGTGCCAGCAGGGTCCGTTCGGGAGATAAAAACACTGAAGCTTTCTTT. As protein: CASRVRSGDKNTEAFF.

The chain recombines TRBV18 with TRBJ1-2, with D unresolved. Germline loops: CDR1 KGHSH, CDR2 LQKENI. This CDR3 spans 13 amino acids. With 3 bases removed from V and 3 bases from J, the gap between germline ends came to 8 bases. CDR3 in DNA: TGTGCCAGCTCACCCGCTGATGACTATGGCTACACCTTC. This encodes CASSPADDYGYTF.

V and J are TRBV9 and TRBJ2-7; D assignment may be TRBD1 or TRBD2 (5 bases each). CDR1 is SGDLS and CDR2 is YYNGEE in the germline V gene. This CDR3 comprises 13 residues. V was clipped by 4 bases and J by 2 bases, with 10 bases between them. The CDR3 nucleotides read TGTGCCAGCAGCTCTCAGGGAGCCTACGAGCAGTACTTC. It is translated as CASSSQGAYEQYF.

V and J are TRBV14 and TRBJ1-4, with unresolved D. Germline V gives CDR1 SGHDN, CDR2 FVKESK. The germline V and J ends were trimmed by 4 bases and 0 bases, with 12 bases remaining between them. This CDR3 has 16 amino acids. CDR3 DNA: TGTGCCAGCAGCCCGATGGTGGAGACAACTAATGAAAAACTGTTTTTT. This translates into CASSPMVETTNEKLFF.

J is TRBJ2-5 and V is TRBV6-1; D is perhaps TRBD2 (6 bases). The CDR3 length is 17 residues. The V gene lost 2 bases and the J gene lost 3 bases, with 19 bases spanning the gap. Looked up from germline, CDR1 is MNHNS and CDR2 is SASEGT. The CDR3 spells CASSESHGGIPKETQYF. CDR3 nucleotides: TGTGCCAGCAGTGAATCCCATGGAGGGATCCCCAAAGAGACCCAGTACTTC.

The rearrangement joins TRBV5-6 to TRBJ2-6; D unresolved. CDR1 is SGHDT, CDR2 YYEEEE, per germline. Trimming left V 1 base short and J 4 bases short, with 3 bases between. The CDR3 contains 13 residues. The CDR3 loop reads CASSLTGANVLTF. CDR3 bases: TGTGCCAGCAGCTTGACAGGGGCCAACGTCCTGACTTTC.

This chain uses TRBV11-2 with TRBJ2-2, with D uncertain. Trimming left V 5 bases short and J 0 bases short, with 16 bases between. Germline V CDR1 and CDR2: SGHAT, FQNNGV. The CDR3 runs 17 residues. The CDR3 here is CASSKELGLANTGELFF. CDR3 nucleotides: TGTGCCAGCAGCAAAGAGTTAGGGCTAGCGAACACCGGGGAGCTGTTTTTT.

V gene TRBV7-6 combines with J gene TRBJ1-1; a weak D match, TRBD1 (6 bases). The germline V and J ends were trimmed by 0 bases and 1 base, with 12 bases remaining between them. The CDR3 totals 16 residues. The germline V gene encodes CDR1 SGHVS and CDR2 FNYEAQ. In DNA, the CDR3 is TGTGCCAGCAGCTTAGCGGGGGGCGGATCGAACACTGAAGCTTTCTTT. Protein: CASSLAGGGSNTEAFF.

This clone was picked up one time. This chain connects TRBV10-3 to TRBJ2-3, with TRBD2 identical over 9 bases. Germline V gene data show CDR1 as ENHRY and CDR2 as SYGVKD. This CDR3 region has 14 residues. J gave up 6 bases and V 6 bases, and 7 bases lay outside the gene matches. The CDR3 DNA follows: TGTGCCATCAGAAGGACTAGCGTTACGGATACGCAGTATTTT. Translated: CAIRRTSVTDTQYF.

The chain joins TRBV6-1 to TRBJ2-7, with 8 positions matching TRBD1. The trim removed 11 bases at V and 6 bases at J, leaving 12 bases unmatched. This CDR3 has 13 amino acids. Germline V lookup: CDR1 MNHNS, CDR2 SASEGT. CDR3 region: CAGRTGKSFEQYF. DNA for the CDR3: TGTGCCGGCCGGACAGGGAAAAGTTTCGAGCAGTACTTC.

The chain combines TRBV19 with TRBJ2-7; 7 bases fit TRBD1. The CDR3 totals 14 residues. The germline V gene has CDR1 LNHDA and CDR2 SQIVND (reference sequence). The V segment lost 6 bases and the J segment 2 bases; nucleotides outside the gene matches: 7. The CDR3, as DNA: TGTGCCAGTAGCACGATTGGGACAGCCTACGAGCAGTACTTC. This gives the protein CASSTIGTAYEQYF.

This clone was seen a single time. This chain links TRBV27 with TRBJ1-4; 7 positions agree with TRBD1. Germline CDR1 and CDR2: MNHEY and SMNVEV (reference sequence). The CDR3 length is 18 residues. V shed 5 bases and J 0 bases; nucleotides not matched to a gene: 12. CDR3 sequence: CASSPRRTGQATNEKLFF. Written as DNA, the CDR3 is TGTGCCAGCAGTCCTAGAAGGACAGGCCAAGCAACTAATGAAAAACTGTTTTTT.

There are a few counts of this clone. This chain uses TRBV28 with TRBJ2-7; D might be TRBD1 (6 bases). The germline V and J ends were trimmed by 7 bases and 2 bases, with 15 bases remaining between them. Germline-derived CDR1 and CDR2 are MDHEN and SYDVKM. This CDR3 is built from 14 residues. DNA for the CDR3: TGTGCCAGCACCCTCACCGGGACACCCTACGAGCAGTACTTC. Its protein is CASTLTGTPYEQYF. The full variable domain, with the rest looked up from reference TRBV28 and TRBJ2-7, is DVKVTQSSRYLVKRTGEKVFLECVQDMDHENMFWYRQDPGLGLRLIYFSYDVKMKEKGDIPEGYSVSREKKERFSLILESASTNQTSMYLCASTLTGTPYEQYFGPGTRLTVT.

Only a few counts were recorded for this clone. The chain recombines TRBV19 with TRBJ2-3; 14 bases align to TRBD2. Unmatched junction bases numbered 14, after V lost 0 bases and J lost 3 bases. CDR3 length: 21 residues. Per germline, CDR1 LNHDA and CDR2 SQIVND (reference sequence). In DNA form, the CDR3 reads TGTGCCAGTAGTATAGACGGCCGGACTAGCGGGAGGTTATTGGGGACAGATACGCAGTATTTT. It codes for CASSIDGRTSGRLLGTDTQYF.

Only one count was recorded for this clone. The chain uses TRBV7-2 and TRBJ2-3; D is ambiguous. This CDR3 region has 13 residues. The germline V and J ends were trimmed by 2 bases and 6 bases, with 9 bases remaining between them. The germline gives CDR1 SGHTA, CDR2 FQGNSA. DNA of the CDR3: TGTGCCAGCAGCTTATTCCAAGCGGATACGCAGTATTTT. Residues: CASSLFQADTQYF.

This sequence joins TRBV5-1 and TRBJ1-1; TRBD1 matches 7 bases. The germline gives CDR1 SGHRS, CDR2 YFSETQ. CDR3 size: 14 residues. V lost 4 bases, J lost 0 bases, and 3 bases stayed unmatched. The CDR3 reads CASSIGQVNTEAFF. Here the CDR3 DNA reads TGCGCCAGCAGCATCGGACAGGTGAACACTGAAGCTTTCTTT. Based on the CDR3 plus reference TRBV5-1 and TRBJ1-1, the full variable domain is KAGVTQTPRYLIKTRGQQVTLSCSPISGHRSVSWYQQTPGQGLQFLFEYFSETQRNKGNFPGRFSGRQFSNSRSEMNVSTLELGDSALYLCASSIGQVNTEAFFGQGTRLTVV.

V gene TRBV5-3 combines with J gene TRBJ2-3; possible D gene TRBD2, 5 bases. TRBV5-3 is an ORF, with its function uncertain. V lost 2 bases to trimming and J lost 9 bases, with 25 bases between them. The CDR3 covers 17 residues. The DNA for the CDR3 is TGTGCCAGAAGCTTTAAATCCCAGGAGACCTCCGAGGGAACGCAGTATTTT. This translates into CARSFKSQETSEGTQYF.

The V call is TRBV19, the J call TRBJ1-1; no clear D. Deletions cut 6 bases from V and 3 bases from J, with 14 bases between. The CDR3 has 14 amino acids. Per germline, CDR1 LNHDA and CDR2 SQIVND (reference sequence). CDR3 loop: CASRKASLDTEAFF. As DNA, the CDR3 is TGTGCCAGTAGAAAAGCAAGCTTGGACACTGAAGCTTTCTTT.

This chain links TRBV10-1 with TRBJ2-5; D unclear. CDR3 size: 14 residues. In germline, CDR1 is WNHNN, CDR2 SYGVQD (reference sequence). The ends were cut back, 0 bases at V and 3 bases at J, with 8 bases in the middle. The CDR3: CASSESNREETQYF. The CDR3 nucleotides read TGCGCCAGCAGTGAGTCGAATAGGGAAGAGACCCAGTACTTC.